The rows below give T cell receptor beta chains drawn from one sample of a study of control samples from healthy donors and cancer patients. The method was immunoSEQ multiplex PCR; TCRdb's version includes in-frame clones alone and lacks a portion of them. The table records more than 70,000 clones, approximately 90% of them present only once. Sequenced: blood. Receptors originate from a woman in her 30s in good health. CDR3s include the opening cysteine and the closing phenylalanine or tryptophan. D genes are given only for firm matches. Size values are once, few and many counts, or a class for expanded clones, and some rows have none.

D: TRBD2
V: TRBV11-2
J: TRBJ2-1
size: .
CDR3: CASTRFTSGYNEQFF
DNA: TGTGCCAGCACCCGATTCACTAGCGGATACAATGAGCAGTTCTTC

D: .
V: TRBV5-4
J: TRBJ1-1
size: .
CDR3: CASSPAWGQPLNTEAFF
DNA: TGTGCCAGCAGCCCTGCGTGGGGCCAGCCATTGAACACTGAAGCTTTCTTT

D: TRBD2
V: TRBV9
J: TRBJ2-3
size: .
CDR3: CASSVGTSGGSDTQYF
DNA: TGTGCCAGCAGCGTTGGGACTAGCGGGGGATCAGATACGCAGTATTTT

D: .
V: TRBV5-1
J: TRBJ2-7
size: .
CDR3: CATRRDVLTYGQYF
DNA: TGCGCCACCAGAAGGGACGTCCTCACTTACGGGCAGTACTTC

D: .
V: TRBV7-8
J: TRBJ1-1
size: .
CDR3: CASSYDDESEAFF
DNA: TGTGCCAGCAGCTATGATGACGAAAGTGAAGCTTTCTTT

D: .
V: TRBV27
J: TRBJ1-5
size: .
CDR3: CASRTGLNSNQPQHF
DNA: TGTGCCAGCAGAACAGGGCTTAATAGCAATCAGCCCCAGCATTTT

D: .
V: TRBV5-8
J: TRBJ2-4
size: .
CDR3: CASSFSGSAKNIQYF
DNA: TGTGCCAGCAGCTTCTCGGGCTCAGCCAAAAACATTCAGTACTTC

D: .
V: TRBV5-6
J: TRBJ1-1
size: .
CDR3: CASSLGSGAFF
DNA: TGTGCCAGCAGCTTGGGGTCGGGAGCTTTCTTT

D: .
V: TRBV10-3
J: TRBJ1-1
size: .
CDR3: CAIRRGGLNTEAFF
DNA: TGTGCCATCAGGAGGGGGGGGCTGAACACTGAAGCTTTCTTT

D: .
V: TRBV29-1
J: TRBJ2-2
size: once
CDR3: CSVDQTVNTGELFF
DNA: TGCAGCGTTGACCAGACAGTGAACACCGGGGAGCTGTTTTTT